The TCR beta chain under discussion was sequenced for a study of blood T cells in healthy people across ages. Study-level background: About one barcoded beta molecule per two T cells was the capture yield of template switching. Whole-study findings and limits: Donor CMV infection status was unknown, possibly confounding age-related changes in expanded clonotypes.

The use of a sample-barcoded 5' primer and a J-beta primer mix characterized a second PCR of 7 to 11 cycles. Via MiXCR, TCRdb re-called the 5' RACE reads, giving one row per CDR3 protein. The sample includes some 880,000 distinct CDR3 sequences, about 37% of them seen just once. Points on this clonotype: No antigen is known for it.

The source of this sequence is a man in his late teens or twenties in good health. The sample consisted of blood.

DNA for the CDR3: TGTGCCAGCAGCCAAGATCCCGGGAGGTCCGGGGAGCTGTTTTTT. Translation gives CASSQDPGRSGELFF. The V gene is TRBV14, the J gene TRBJ2-2; 7 bases fit TRBD2. The CDR3 is 15 residues long. Germline V gene lookup returns CDR1 SGHDN and CDR2 FVKESK. The J segment lost 6 bases and the V segment lost 0 bases, leaving 4 bases of the junction unmatched.